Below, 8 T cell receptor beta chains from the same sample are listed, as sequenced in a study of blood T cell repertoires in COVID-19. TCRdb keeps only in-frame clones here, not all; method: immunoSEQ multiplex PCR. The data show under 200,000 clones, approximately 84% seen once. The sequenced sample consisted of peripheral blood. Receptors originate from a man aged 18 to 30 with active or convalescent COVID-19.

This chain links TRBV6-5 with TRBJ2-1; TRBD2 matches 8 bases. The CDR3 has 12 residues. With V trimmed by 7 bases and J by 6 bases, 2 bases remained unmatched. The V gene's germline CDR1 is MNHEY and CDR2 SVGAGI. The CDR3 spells CASKAGVNEQFF. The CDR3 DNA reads TGTGCCAGCAAAGCGGGAGTCAATGAGCAGTTCTTC.

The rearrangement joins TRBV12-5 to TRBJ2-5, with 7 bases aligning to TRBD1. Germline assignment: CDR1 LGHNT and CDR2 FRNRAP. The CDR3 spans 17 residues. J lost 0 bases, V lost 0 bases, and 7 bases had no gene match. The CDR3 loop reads CASGLVPKDRDQETQYF. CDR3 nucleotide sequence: TGTGCTAGTGGTTTGGTACCCAAAGACAGGGACCAAGAGACCCAGTACTTC.

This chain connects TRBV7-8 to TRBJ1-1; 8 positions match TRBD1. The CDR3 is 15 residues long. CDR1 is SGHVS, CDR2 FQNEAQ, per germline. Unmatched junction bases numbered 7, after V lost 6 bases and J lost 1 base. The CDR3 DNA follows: TGTGCCAGCAGTTCTAGACAGGGGAGGAACACTGAAGCTTTCTTT. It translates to CASSSRQGRNTEAFF.

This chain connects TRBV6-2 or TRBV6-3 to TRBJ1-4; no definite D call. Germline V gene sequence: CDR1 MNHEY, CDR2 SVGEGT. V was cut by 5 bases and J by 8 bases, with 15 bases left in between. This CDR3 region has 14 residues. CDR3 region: CASSPRGIIEKLFF. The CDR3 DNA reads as TGTGCCAGCAGTCCCCGAGGGATCATCGAAAAACTGTTTTTT.

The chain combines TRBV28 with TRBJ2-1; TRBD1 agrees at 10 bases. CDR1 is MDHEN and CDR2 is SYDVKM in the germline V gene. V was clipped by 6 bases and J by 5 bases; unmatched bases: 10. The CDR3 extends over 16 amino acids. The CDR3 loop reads CASRPRQGAVNNEQFF. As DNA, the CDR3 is TGTGCCAGCAGGCCCCGACAGGGGGCTGTGAACAATGAGCAGTTCTTC.

CDR3: CAISPFGQGRGYGYTF. For the CDR3, the DNA is TGTGCCATCAGTCCTTTCGGACAGGGTCGAGGCTATGGCTACACCTTC. V gene TRBV10-3 combines with J gene TRBJ1-2, with 8 bases identical to TRBD1. CDR3 size: 16 residues. V gave up 5 bases and J gave up 4 bases; unmatched junction bases: 12. The V gene's germline CDR1 is ENHRY and CDR2 SYGVKD.

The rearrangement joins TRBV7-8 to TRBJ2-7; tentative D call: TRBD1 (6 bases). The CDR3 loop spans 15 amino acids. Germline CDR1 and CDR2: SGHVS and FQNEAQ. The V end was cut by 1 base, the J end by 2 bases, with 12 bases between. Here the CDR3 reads CASSLEVGAAYEQYF. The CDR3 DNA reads TGTGCCAGCAGCTTAGAGGTGGGGGCCGCCTACGAGCAGTACTTC.

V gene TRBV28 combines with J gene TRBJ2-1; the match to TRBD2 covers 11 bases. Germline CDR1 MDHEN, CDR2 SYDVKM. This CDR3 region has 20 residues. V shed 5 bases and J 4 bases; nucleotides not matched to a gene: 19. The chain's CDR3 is CASSPSGTLRLAGRYNEQFF. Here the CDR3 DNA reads TGTGCCAGCAGTCCGTCCGGGACACTAAGACTAGCGGGAAGGTACAATGAGCAGTTCTTC.